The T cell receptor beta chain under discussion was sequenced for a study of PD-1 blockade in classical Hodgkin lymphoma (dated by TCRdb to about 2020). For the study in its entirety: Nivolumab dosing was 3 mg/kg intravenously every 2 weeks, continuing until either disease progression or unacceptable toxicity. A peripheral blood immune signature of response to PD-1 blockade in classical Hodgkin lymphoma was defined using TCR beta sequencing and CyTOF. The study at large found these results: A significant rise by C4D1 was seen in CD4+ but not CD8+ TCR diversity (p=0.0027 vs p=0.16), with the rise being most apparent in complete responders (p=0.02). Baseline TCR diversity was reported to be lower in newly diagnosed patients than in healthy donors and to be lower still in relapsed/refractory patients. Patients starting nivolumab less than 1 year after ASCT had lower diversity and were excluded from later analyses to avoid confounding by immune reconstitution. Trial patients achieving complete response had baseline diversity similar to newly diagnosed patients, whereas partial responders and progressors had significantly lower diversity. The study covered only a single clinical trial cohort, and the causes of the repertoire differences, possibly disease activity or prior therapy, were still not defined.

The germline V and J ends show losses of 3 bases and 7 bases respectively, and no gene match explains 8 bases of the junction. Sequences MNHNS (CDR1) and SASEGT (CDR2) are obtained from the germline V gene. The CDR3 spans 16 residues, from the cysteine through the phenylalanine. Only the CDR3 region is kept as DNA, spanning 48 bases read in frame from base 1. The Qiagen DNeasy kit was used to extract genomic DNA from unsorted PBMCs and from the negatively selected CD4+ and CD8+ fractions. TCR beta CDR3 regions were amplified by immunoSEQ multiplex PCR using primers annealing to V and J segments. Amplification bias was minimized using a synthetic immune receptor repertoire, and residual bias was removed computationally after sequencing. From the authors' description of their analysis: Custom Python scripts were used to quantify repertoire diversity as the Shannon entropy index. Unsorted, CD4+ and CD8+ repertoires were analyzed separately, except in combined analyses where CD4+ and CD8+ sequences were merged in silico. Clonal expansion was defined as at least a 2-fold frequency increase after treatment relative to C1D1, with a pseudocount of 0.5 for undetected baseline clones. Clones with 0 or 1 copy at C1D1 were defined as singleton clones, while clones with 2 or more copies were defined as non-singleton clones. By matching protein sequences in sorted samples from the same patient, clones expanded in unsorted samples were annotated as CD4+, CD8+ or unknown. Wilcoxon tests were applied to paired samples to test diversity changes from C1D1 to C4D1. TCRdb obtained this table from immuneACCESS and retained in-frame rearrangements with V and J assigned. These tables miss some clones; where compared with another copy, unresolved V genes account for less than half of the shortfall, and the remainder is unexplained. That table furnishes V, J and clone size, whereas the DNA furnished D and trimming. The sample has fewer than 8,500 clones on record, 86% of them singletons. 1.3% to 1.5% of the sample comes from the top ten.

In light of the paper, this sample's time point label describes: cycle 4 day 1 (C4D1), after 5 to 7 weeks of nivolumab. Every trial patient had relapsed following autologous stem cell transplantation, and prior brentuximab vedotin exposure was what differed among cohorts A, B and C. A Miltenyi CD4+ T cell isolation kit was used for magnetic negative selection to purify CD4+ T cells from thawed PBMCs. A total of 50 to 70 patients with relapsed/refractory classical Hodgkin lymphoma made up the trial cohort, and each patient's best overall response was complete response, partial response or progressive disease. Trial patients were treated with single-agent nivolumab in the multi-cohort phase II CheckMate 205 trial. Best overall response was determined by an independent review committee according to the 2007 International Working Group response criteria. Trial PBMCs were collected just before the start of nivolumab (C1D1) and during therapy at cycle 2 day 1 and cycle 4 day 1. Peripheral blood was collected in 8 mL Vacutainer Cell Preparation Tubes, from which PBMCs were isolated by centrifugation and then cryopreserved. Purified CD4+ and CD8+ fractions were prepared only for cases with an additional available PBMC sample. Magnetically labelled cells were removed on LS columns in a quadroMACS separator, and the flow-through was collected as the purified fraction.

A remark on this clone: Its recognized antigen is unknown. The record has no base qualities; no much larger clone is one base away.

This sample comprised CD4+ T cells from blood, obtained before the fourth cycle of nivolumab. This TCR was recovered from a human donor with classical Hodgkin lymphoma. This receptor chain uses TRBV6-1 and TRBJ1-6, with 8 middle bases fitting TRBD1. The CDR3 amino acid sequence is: CASSEGTGLRNSPLHF. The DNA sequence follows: TGTGCCAGCAGTGAGGGGACAGGCCTTAGGAATTCACCCCTCCACTTT.